This T cell receptor (beta chain) was profiled in a study of cytomegalovirus exposure and HLA in healthy donors. In the study overall: The same platform was used for the roughly 130 validation repertoires as for the approximately 610 first-cohort repertoires, as reported in a later analysis. General study findings and limits: Later, an analysis found that TCR clusters from the first cohort tended to co-occur in the roughly 110 validation repertoires. Among TCR beta chains, those listed as cytomegalovirus-associated numbered roughly 150.

Clones were read by immunoSEQ multiplex PCR, and TCRdb kept only the in-frame ones, dropping some. The sample has around 58,000 clones, 85% to 90% seen once. About this clone: Its antigen is unidentified.

This CDR3 is built from 13 residues. Germline CDR1 is GTSNPN and CDR2 is SVGIG (reference sequence). V was pared by 1 base and J by 2 bases, with 9 bases between. The sequence derives from a woman aged 18-35 years in good health and CMV-seronegative. The gene calls are TRBV30 and TRBJ2-7; D unclear. Sequencing was done on a sample of PBMCs. The CDR3 spells CAWSGYSPYEQYF. In DNA, the CDR3 is TGTGCCTGGAGTGGTTACAGTCCCTACGAGCAGTACTTC.